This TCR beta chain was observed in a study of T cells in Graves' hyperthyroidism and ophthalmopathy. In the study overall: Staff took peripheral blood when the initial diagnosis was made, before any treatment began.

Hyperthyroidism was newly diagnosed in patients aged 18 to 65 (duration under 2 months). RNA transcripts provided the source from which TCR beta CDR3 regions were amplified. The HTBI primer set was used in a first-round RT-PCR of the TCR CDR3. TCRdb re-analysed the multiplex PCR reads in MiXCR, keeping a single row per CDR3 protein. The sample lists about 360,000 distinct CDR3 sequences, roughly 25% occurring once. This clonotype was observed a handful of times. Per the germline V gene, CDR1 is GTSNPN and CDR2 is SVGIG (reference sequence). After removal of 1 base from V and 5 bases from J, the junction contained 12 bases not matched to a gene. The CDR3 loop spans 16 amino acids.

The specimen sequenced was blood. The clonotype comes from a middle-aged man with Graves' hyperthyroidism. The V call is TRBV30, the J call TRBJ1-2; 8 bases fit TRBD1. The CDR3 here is CAWSEPGQGLGYGYTF. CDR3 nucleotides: TGTGCCTGGAGTGAACCTGGACAGGGCCTGGGGTATGGCTACACCTTC.